The clone carrying this T cell receptor (beta chain) was observed many times. The sample is drawn from a study of CD8 T cells in ankylosing spondylitis. TCRdb re-derived calls from the 5' RACE reads in MiXCR, one entry per CDR3 protein. The sample carries 200,000 or so distinct CDR3 sequences, roughly 18% recorded once. The CDR3 totals 15 residues. Germline V gene data show CDR1 as SGHRS and CDR2 as YFSETQ. J lost 8 bases, V lost 0 bases, and 5 bases had no gene match. The chain carries TRBV5-1 and TRBJ2-1; 10 bases are a match to TRBD2. Specimen: blood, either unsorted or a sorted T cell fraction (not recorded which). This TCR came from a male donor under 30 with ankylosing spondylitis or in good health (not recorded which). The CDR3 reads CASSLESSGSDEQFF. The CDR3 DNA reads TGCGCCAGCAGCTTGGAGTCTAGCGGGAGTGATGAGCAGTTCTTC.